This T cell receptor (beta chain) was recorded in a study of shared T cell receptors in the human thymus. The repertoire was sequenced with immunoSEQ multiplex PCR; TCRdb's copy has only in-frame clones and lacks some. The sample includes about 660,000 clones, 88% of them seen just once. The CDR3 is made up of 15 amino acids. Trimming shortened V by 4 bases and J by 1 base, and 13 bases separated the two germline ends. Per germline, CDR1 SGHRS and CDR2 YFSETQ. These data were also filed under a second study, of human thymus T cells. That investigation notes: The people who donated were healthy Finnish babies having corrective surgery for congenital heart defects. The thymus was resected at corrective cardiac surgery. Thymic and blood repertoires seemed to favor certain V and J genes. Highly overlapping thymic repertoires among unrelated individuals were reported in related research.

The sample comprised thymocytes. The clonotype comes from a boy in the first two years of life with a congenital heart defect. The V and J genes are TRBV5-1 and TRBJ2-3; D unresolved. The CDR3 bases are TGCGCCAGCAGCCCTGCGATGATCGGCACAGATACGCAGTATTTT. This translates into CASSPAMIGTDTQYF.